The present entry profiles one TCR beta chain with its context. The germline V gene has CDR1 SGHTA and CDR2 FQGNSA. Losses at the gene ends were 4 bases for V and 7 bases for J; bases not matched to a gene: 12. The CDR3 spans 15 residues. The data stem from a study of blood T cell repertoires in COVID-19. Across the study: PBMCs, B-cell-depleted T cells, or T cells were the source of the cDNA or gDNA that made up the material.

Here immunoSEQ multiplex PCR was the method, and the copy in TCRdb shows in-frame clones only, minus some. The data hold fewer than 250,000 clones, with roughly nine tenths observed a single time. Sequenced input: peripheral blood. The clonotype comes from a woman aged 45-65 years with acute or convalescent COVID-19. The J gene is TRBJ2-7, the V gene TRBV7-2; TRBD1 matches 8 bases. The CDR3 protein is CASSSGQGPFGEQYF. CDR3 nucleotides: TGTGCCAGCAGCTCCGGACAGGGCCCCTTTGGGGAGCAGTACTTC. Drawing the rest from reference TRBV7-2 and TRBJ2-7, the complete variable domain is GAGVSQSPSNKVTEKGKDVELRCDPISGHTALYWYRQSLGQGLEFLIYFQGNSAPDKSGLPSDRFSAERTGGSVSTLTIQRTQQEDSAVYLCASSSGQGPFGEQYFGPGTRLTVT.